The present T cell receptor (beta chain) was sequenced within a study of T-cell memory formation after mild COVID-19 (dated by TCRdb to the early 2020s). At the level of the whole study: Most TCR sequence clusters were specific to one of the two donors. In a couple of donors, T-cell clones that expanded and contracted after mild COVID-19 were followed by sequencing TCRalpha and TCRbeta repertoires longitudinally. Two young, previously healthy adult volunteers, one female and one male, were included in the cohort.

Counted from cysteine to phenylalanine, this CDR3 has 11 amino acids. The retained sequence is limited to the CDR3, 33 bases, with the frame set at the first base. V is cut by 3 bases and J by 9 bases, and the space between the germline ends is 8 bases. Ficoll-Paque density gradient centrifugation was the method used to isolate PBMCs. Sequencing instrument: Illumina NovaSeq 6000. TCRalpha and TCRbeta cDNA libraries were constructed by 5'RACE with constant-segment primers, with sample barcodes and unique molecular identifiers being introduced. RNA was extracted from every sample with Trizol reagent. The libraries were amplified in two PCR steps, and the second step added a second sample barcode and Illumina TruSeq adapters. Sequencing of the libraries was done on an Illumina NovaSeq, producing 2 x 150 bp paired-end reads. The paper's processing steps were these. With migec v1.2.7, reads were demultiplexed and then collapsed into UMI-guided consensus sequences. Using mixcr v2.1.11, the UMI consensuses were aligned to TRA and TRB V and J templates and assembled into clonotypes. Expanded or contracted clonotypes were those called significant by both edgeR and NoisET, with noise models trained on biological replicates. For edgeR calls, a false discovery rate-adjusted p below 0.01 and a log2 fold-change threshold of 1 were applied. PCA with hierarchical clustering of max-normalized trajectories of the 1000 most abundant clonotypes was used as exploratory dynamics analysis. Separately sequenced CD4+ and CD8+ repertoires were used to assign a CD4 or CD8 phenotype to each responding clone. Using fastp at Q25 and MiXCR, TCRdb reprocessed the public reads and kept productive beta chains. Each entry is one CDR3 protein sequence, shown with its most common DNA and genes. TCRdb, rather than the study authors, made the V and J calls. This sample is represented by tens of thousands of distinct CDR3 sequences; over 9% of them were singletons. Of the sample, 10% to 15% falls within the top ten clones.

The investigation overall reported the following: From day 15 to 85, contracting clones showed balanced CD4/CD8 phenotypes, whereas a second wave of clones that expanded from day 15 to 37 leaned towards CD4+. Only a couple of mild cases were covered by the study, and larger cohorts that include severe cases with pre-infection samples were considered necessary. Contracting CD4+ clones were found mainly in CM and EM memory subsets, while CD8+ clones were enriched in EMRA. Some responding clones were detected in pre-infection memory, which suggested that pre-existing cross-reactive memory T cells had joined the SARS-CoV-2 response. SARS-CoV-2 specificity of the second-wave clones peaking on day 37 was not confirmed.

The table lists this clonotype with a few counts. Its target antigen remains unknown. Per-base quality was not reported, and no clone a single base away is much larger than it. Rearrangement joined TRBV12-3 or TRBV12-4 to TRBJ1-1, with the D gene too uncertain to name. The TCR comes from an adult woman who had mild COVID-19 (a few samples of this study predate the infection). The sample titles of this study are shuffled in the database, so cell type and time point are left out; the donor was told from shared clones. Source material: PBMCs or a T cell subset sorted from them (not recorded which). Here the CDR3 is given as CASSLAQKAFF. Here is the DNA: TGTGCCAGCAGTTTGGCACAGAAAGCTTTCTTT.